This TCR beta chain was sequenced for a study of blood T cell repertoires in COVID-19. The CDR3 contains 16 residues. Per germline, CDR1 MDHEN and CDR2 SYDVKM. Trimming cost V 3 bases and J 0 bases, with 15 bases left between them. Original handling: Reference gene primer amplification gave estimated nucleated cell counts. The method was immunoSEQ multiplex PCR; TCRdb's version includes in-frame clones alone and lacks a portion of them. V and J calls and clone size are given by that table; D and trimming were obtained from the DNA. The data hold 150,000 to 200,000 clones, with 86% observed a single time.

This sequence joins TRBV28 and TRBJ2-7, with unresolved D. This sequence was found in an older woman with COVID-19, enrolled during active disease. Sequenced sample: peripheral blood. CDR3 sequence reads: CASSFPVRSYSYEQYF. In DNA, the CDR3 is TGTGCCAGCAGTTTTCCGGTTCGCTCATACTCCTACGAGCAGTACTTC.